This T cell receptor (beta chain) was profiled in a study of blood T cell repertoires in COVID-19. Study details: COVID-19 samples from acute and convalescent phases originated in the United States, Italy and Spain. Sources were T cells, B-cell-depleted T cells, or PBMCs; the material itself was cDNA or gDNA.

Deletions cut 9 bases from V and 3 bases from J, with 13 bases between. Germline assignment: CDR1 KGHDR and CDR2 SFDVKD. The CDR3 covers 13 residues. Methods used by the authors: Researchers report that nucleated cell counts were estimated from reference gene primer amplification. The protocol was immunoSEQ multiplex PCR, while the TCRdb copy is restricted to in-frame clones and leaves out a portion. V and J calls and clone size are given by that table; D and trimming were obtained from the DNA. The sample yields over 65,000 clones, about 81% seen once. The V call is TRBV24-1, the J call TRBJ1-1, with D perhaps matching TRBD1 (5 bases). This receptor was obtained from a human donor in a cohort sampled during active COVID-19. Material for sequencing was peripheral blood. The CDR3 bases are TGTGCCACCCGGGGACTTAGGGACACTGAAGCTTTCTTT. Amino acids: CATRGLRDTEAFF.